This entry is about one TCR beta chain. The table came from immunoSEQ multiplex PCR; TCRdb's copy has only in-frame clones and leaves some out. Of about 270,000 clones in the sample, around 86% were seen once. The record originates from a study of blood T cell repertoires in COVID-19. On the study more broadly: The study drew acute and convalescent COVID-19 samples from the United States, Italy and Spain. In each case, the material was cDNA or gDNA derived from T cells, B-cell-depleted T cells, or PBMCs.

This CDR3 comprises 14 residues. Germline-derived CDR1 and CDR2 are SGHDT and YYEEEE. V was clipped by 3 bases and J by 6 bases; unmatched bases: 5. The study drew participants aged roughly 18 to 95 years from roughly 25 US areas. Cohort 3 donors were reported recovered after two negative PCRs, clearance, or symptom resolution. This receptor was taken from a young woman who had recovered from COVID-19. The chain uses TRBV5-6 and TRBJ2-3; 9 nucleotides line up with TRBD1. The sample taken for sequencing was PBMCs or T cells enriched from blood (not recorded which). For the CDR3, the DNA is TGTGCCAGCAGCTCGGGACAGGGTTGGGATACGCAGTATTTT. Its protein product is CASSSGQGWDTQYF.